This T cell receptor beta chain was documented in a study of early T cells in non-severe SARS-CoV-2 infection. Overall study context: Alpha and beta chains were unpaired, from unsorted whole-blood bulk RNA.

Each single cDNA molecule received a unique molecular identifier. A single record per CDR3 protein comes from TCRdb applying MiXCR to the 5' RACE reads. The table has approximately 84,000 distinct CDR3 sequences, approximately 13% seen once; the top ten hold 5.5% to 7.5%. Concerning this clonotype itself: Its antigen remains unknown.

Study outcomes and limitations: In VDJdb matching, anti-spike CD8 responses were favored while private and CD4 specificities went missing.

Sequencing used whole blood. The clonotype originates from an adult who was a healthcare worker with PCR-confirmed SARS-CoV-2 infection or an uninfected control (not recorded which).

CDR3 nucleotides: TGTGCCAGCAGCTTAGGTTCAGCCCTCCCGTACAATGAGCAGTTCTTC. Translated, it gives CASSLGSALPYNEQFF. The chain uses TRBV7-9 and TRBJ2-1; no definite D call. With 1 base removed from V and 4 bases from J, the gap between germline ends came to 14 bases. The CDR3 spans 16 residues. Germline-derived CDR1 and CDR2 are SEHNR and FQNEAQ (reference sequence).